The 13 T cell receptor beta chains presented below share a single source sample, sequenced in a study of cytomegalovirus exposure and HLA in healthy donors. Researchers ran the PCR with 60 Vbeta and 13 Jbeta primers. The data were produced by immunoSEQ multiplex PCR, yet TCRdb's version contains in-frame clones alone and is incomplete. Here the sample spans some 200,000 clones, around three quarters being singletons. Specimen: PBMCs. These receptors originate from a woman aged 30 to 39 in good health and CMV-seropositive.

The chain's CDR3 is CASSPRGNYGYTF. DNA for the CDR3: TGCGCCAGCAGCCCAAGGGGGAACTATGGCTACACCTTC. The chain has TRBV5-1 and TRBJ1-2, with D maybe TRBD1 (6 bases). The CDR3 loop spans 13 amino acids. From germline, CDR1 is SGHRS and CDR2 YFSETQ. Deletions cut 4 bases from V and 2 bases from J, with 9 bases between.

This clone was seen a single time. This chain links TRBV23-1 with TRBJ2-2, with 7 bases matching TRBD1. TRBV23-1 is assigned to the ORF class and has an uncertain function. J was trimmed by 2 bases and V by 7 bases; bases with no gene match: 13. The CDR3 contains 17 residues. CDR3 DNA: TGCGCCAGCAATTCTACCCGGGACAGTCGAAACACCGGGGAGCTGTTTTTT. Its protein is CASNSTRDSRNTGELFF.

V and J are TRBV29-1 and TRBJ2-3, with 8 bases identical to TRBD2. Per the germline V gene, CDR1 is SQVTM and CDR2 is ANQGSEA. V shed 5 bases, J shed 4 bases, and the junction held 11 bases outside the gene matches. The CDR3 loop spans 15 amino acids. The CDR3 DNA reads as TGCAGCGTTAGGCGGGGGGCTGATCGCGCAGATACGCAGTATTTT. Protein: CSVRRGADRADTQYF.

The chain combines TRBV15 with TRBJ2-7; TRBD1 agrees at 10 bases. The J segment lost 5 bases and the V segment lost 1 base, leaving 8 bases of the junction unmatched. Germline V gives CDR1 LNHNV, CDR2 YYDKDF (reference sequence). This CDR3 region has 16 residues. CDR3 in DNA: TGTGCCACCAGCAGAGTAACCGGGACAGGGGCCGACGAGCAGTACTTC. Translated: CATSRVTGTGADEQYF.

The CDR3 here is CASSYKAGTGSKNEQFF. CDR3 sequence (DNA): TGTGCCAGCAGCTACAAGGCGGGGACAGGGAGCAAGAATGAGCAGTTCTTC. V and J are TRBV7-2 and TRBJ2-1; 9 nucleotides line up with TRBD1. CDR1 is SGHTA, CDR2 FQGNSA, per germline. Unmatched junction bases numbered 14, after V lost 4 bases and J lost 7 bases. The CDR3 has 17 residues.

This chain joins TRBV19 and TRBJ1-4, with 8 bases aligning to TRBD1. Trimming at V came to 1 base and at J to 7 bases, leaving 5 bases not matched to a gene. The CDR3 sequence is 15 residues long. CDR1 is LNHDA, CDR2 SQIVND, per germline (reference sequence). CDR3 DNA sequence: TGTGCCAGTAGTATAGCTGACAGGGGCGGTGAAAAACTGTTTTTT. Its translation is CASSIADRGGEKLFF.

V is TRBV5-1 and J is TRBJ2-7; D call uncertain. CDR3 length: 13 residues. CDR1 SGHRS and CDR2 YFSETQ come from the germline V gene. Trimming took 4 bases from V and 7 from J, leaving 15 bases between them. DNA of the CDR3: TGCGCCAGCAGCCCGGGTAGAGCCGGGGAGCAGTACTTC. Its translation is CASSPGRAGEQYF.

The J gene is TRBJ2-1, the V gene TRBV7-2; weak D call: TRBD2 (5 bases). CDR3 length: 16 amino acids. Trimming removed 6 bases at V and 4 bases at J, with 19 bases between. CDR1 is SGHTA and CDR2 is FQGNSA in the germline V gene. This chain's CDR3 is CASRYGMDGRYNEQFF. In DNA form, the CDR3 reads TGTGCCAGCAGATACGGGATGGACGGACGATACAATGAGCAGTTCTTC.

The chain links TRBV7-9 to TRBJ2-7, with 9 bases that match TRBD1. Germline V gene lookup returns CDR1 SEHNR and CDR2 FQNEAQ (reference sequence). The CDR3 has 15 residues. V gave up 5 bases and J gave up 0 bases; unmatched junction bases: 5. The DNA for the CDR3 is TGTGCCAGCAGCCACAGGGGGCTCGGCTCCTACGAGCAGTACTTC. Translating it yields CASSHRGLGSYEQYF.

This chain uses TRBV7-2 with TRBJ2-1; a possible D gene is TRBD2 (6 bases). The CDR3 totals 15 residues. Trimming stripped 5 bases from V and 10 bases from J, with 21 bases between. Germline-derived CDR1 and CDR2 are SGHTA and FQGNSA. In nucleotides, the CDR3 is TGTGCCAGCAGCCCGGAGGGAGCGCGGGGACGAGAGCAGTTCTTC. Its translation is CASSPEGARGREQFF. Combining the CDR3 with reference TRBV7-2 and TRBJ2-1 gives the whole variable domain GAGVSQSPSNKVTEKGKDVELRCDPISGHTALYWYRQSLGQGLEFLIYFQGNSAPDKSGLPSDRFSAERTGGSVSTLTIQRTQQEDSAVYLCASSPEGARGREQFFGPGTRLTVL.

The chain carries TRBV28 and TRBJ2-1; weak D call: TRBD2 (7 bases). Trimming took off 3 bases at V and 10 bases at J, with 13 bases between the two ends. From germline, CDR1 is MDHEN and CDR2 SYDVKM. This CDR3 has 13 residues. The CDR3 here is CASSLGGHAEQFF. In DNA, the CDR3 is TGTGCCAGCAGTTTGGGGGGGCATGCAGAGCAGTTCTTC. Full variable domain (rest looked up from reference TRBV28 and TRBJ2-1): DVKVTQSSRYLVKRTGEKVFLECVQDMDHENMFWYRQDPGLGLRLIYFSYDVKMKEKGDIPEGYSVSREKKERFSLILESASTNQTSMYLCASSLGGHAEQFFGPGTRLTVL.

This chain joins TRBV6-5 and TRBJ2-2, with TRBD2 matching 7 bases. The V and J ends lost 2 bases and 6 bases, in that order; junction bases with no gene match: 6. This CDR3 has 15 residues. Germline V gene data show CDR1 as MNHEY and CDR2 as SVGAGI. The DNA for the CDR3 is TGTGCCAGCAGTTACAGCTCGAGCGGGGCCGGGGAGCTGTTTTTT. This translates into CASSYSSSGAGELFF.

The DNA for the CDR3 is TGTGCCAGCAGTCGCCAGACAGGGGGAAGCGAGCAGTACTTC. Its protein is CASSRQTGGSEQYF. The rearrangement uses TRBV6-1 and TRBJ2-5, with 9 bases matching TRBD1. The DNA matches TRBJ2-7 better at its end, which makes the J call doubtful. The V gene's germline CDR1 is MNHNS and CDR2 SASEGT. This CDR3 has 14 amino acids.